The 2 T cell receptor beta chains in this list originate from one sample, sequenced in a study of cytomegalovirus exposure and HLA in healthy donors. Only in-frame clones appear in the TCRdb table, and some are missing; sequencing was by immunoSEQ multiplex PCR. Of approximately 270,000 clones listed, about 86% are singletons. Sequenced sample: PBMCs. The receptor source for this set is a woman in her late teens or twenties in good health and CMV-seronegative.

V and J are TRBV4-1 and TRBJ2-2; TRBD2 is a possible D gene (5 bases). CDR3 size: 18 residues. Trimming removed 3 bases at V and 3 bases at J, with 20 bases between. The germline V gene encodes CDR1 MGHRA and CDR2 YSYEKL. CDR3 sequence: CASSHYSVRTFDTGELFF. CDR3 coding DNA: TGCGCCAGCAGCCACTATTCGGTTCGGACTTTCGACACCGGGGAGCTGTTTTTT.

The V gene is TRBV14, the J gene TRBJ1-1, with D possibly being TRBD1 (6 bases). CDR1 and CDR2 (germline): SGHDN, FVKESK. V lost 1 base, J lost 1 base, and 19 bases lay in between. The CDR3 is made up of 18 amino acids. The CDR3 is CASSQVGAPAGWNTEAFF. The CDR3, as DNA: TGTGCCAGCAGCCAAGTGGGGGCCCCCGCAGGTTGGAACACTGAAGCTTTCTTT.